Listed here are 15 T cell receptor beta chains from one sample, sequenced in a study of beta chain features in type 1 diabetes. Their antigens are not known. The study reverse transcribed the entire isolated RNA, so it sequenced expressed TCRB transcripts. Assay: immunoSEQ multiplex PCR; the TCRdb copy retains only in-frame clones and omits some. The sample lists roughly 51,000 clones, approximately 52% occurring once. The study's findings and limits: All four CD4+ subsets from Type 1 diabetes patients carried moderately but significantly shorter TCRB CDR3s.

Sample: Tregs from blood. The origin of the receptors is a woman aged 40 to 49 with type 1 diabetes.

V usage is TRBV4-3 and J usage is TRBJ2-1, with 7 bases aligning to TRBD2. Germline V lookup: CDR1 LGHNA, CDR2 YSLEER. The CDR3 is 16 residues long. V lost 8 bases, J lost 10 bases, and 20 bases stayed unmatched. The CDR3 here is CASQNQAGLRVGEQFF. For the CDR3, the DNA is TGCGCCAGCCAAAACCAAGCGGGACTTAGGGTTGGGGAGCAGTTCTTC.

The chain recombines TRBV7-9 with TRBJ1-1; D is unresolved. The CDR3 consists of 15 residues. CDR1 and CDR2 (germline): SEHNR, FQNEAQ (reference sequence). Trimming removed 2 bases from V and 4 bases from J, with 14 bases in between. The CDR3 bases are TGTGCCAGCAGCTTAAACCCGCCTAGGAGCACTGAAGCTTTCTTT. Its protein is CASSLNPPRSTEAFF. Drawing the rest from reference TRBV7-9 and TRBJ1-1, the complete variable domain is DTGVSQNPRHKITKRGQNVTFRCDPISEHNRLYWYRQTLGQGPEFLTYFQNEAQLEKSRLLSDRFSAERPKGSFSTLEIQRTEQGDSAMYLCASSLNPPRSTEAFFGQGTRLTVV.

The chain links TRBV18 to TRBJ1-4; a weak D match, TRBD1 (5 bases). The CDR3 contains 14 residues. Trimming shortened V by 3 bases and J by 11 bases, and 16 bases separated the two germline ends. CDR1 KGHSH and CDR2 LQKENI come from the germline V gene. CDR3 amino acids: CASSPGYSAGKLFF. In DNA form, the CDR3 reads TGTGCCAGCTCACCGGGCTACTCCGCAGGGAAACTGTTTTTT. The full variable domain, completed using reference TRBV18 and TRBJ1-4, is NAGVMQNPRHLVRRRGQEARLRCSPMKGHSHVYWYRQLPEEGLKFMVYLQKENIIDESGMPKERFSAEFPKEGPSILRIQQVVRGDSAAYFCASSPGYSAGKLFFGSGTQLSVL.

This clone was recorded a few times. The V gene is TRBV28, the J gene TRBJ1-2; tentative D call: TRBD1 (5 bases). The length of the CDR3 is 13 residues. CDR1 is MDHEN and CDR2 is SYDVKM in the germline V gene. Between the trimmed V and J ends, which lost 7 bases and 2 bases, there was a span of 11 bases. The CDR3 is CASTAGENYGYTF. The CDR3 bases are TGTGCCAGCACTGCGGGGGAGAACTATGGCTACACCTTC.

The chain recombines TRBV4-1 with TRBJ2-1; D might be TRBD2 (5 bases). V dropped 4 bases and J dropped 13 bases, with 14 bases sitting between them. The CDR3 is made up of 12 amino acids. Germline V gene data show CDR1 as MGHRA and CDR2 as YSYEKL. CDR3 DNA sequence: TGCGCCAGCAGCCGGGAAATGGGAGAACAGTTCTTC. The encoded protein is CASSREMGEQFF.

CDR3: CASSSGGRGGQPQHF. Written as DNA, the CDR3 is TGTGCCAGCAGTTCAGGGGGTAGGGGAGGACAGCCCCAGCATTTT. J is TRBJ1-5 and V is TRBV28; 7 nucleotides line up with TRBD1. From germline, CDR1 is MDHEN and CDR2 SYDVKM. There are 15 residues in the CDR3. J lost 7 bases, V lost 4 bases, and 10 bases had no gene match.

This clone is medium-sized (0.01 to 0.1%) by share. The CDR3 spells CAISETSAYNEQFF. As DNA, the CDR3 is TGTGCCATCAGTGAGACTAGCGCTTACAATGAGCAGTTCTTC. The gene calls are TRBV10-3 and TRBJ2-1, with 7 positions matching TRBD2. V lost 2 bases, J lost 4 bases, and 2 bases stayed unmatched. The length of the CDR3 is 14 residues. Germline V CDR1 and CDR2: ENHRY, SYGVKD.

The genes are TRBV5-4 and TRBJ2-3; D is perhaps TRBD1 (6 bases). The length of the CDR3 is 16 residues. Between the trimmed V and J ends, which lost 0 bases and 5 bases, there was a span of 16 bases. CDR1 is SGHNT and CDR2 is YYREEE in the germline V gene (reference sequence). For the CDR3, the DNA is TGTGCCAGCAGCTTGGCCCGGCAGGGGAGAGGAGATACGCAGTATTTT. Amino acid sequence: CASSLARQGRGDTQYF.

This clone has a handful of counts. The chain has TRBV6-1 and TRBJ1-6; the match to TRBD1 covers 7 bases. Germline trimming cut 5 bases from V and 7 bases from J; bases unmatched to any gene: 8. The CDR3 is 15 residues long. Germline V gives CDR1 MNHNS, CDR2 SASEGT. CDR3 DNA sequence: TGTGCCAGCAGTCGAGTAGGACAGGTGAATTCACCCCTCCACTTT. This sequence encodes CASSRVGQVNSPLHF.

The chain couples TRBV5-1 to TRBJ2-5, with D perhaps matching TRBD1 (6 bases). The CDR3 runs 14 residues. The V gene lost 3 bases and the J gene lost 11 bases, with 20 bases spanning the gap. Germline CDR1 is SGHRS and CDR2 is YFSETQ. CDR3 sequence: CASSSGLGAGEQYF. For the CDR3, the DNA is TGCGCCAGCAGCTCGGGGTTGGGGGCCGGGGAGCAGTACTTC.

V is TRBV6-5 and J is TRBJ2-7; 10 positions match TRBD1. The CDR3 runs 14 residues. Germline V gene sequence: CDR1 MNHEY, CDR2 SVGAGI. J was trimmed by 5 bases and V by 8 bases; bases with no gene match: 9. The CDR3 protein is CASQLTGGFDEQYF. CDR3 DNA: TGTGCCAGCCAATTGACAGGGGGCTTCGACGAGCAGTACTTC.

This rearrangement joins TRBV13 to TRBJ1-3; D may be TRBD1 (6 bases). The V end was cut by 5 bases, the J end by 5 bases, with 16 bases between. Germline V gene lookup returns CDR1 PRHDT and CDR2 FYEKMQ (reference sequence). This CDR3 is built from 15 residues. CDR3 bases: TGTGCCAGCAGCGGTCCCAGGGGTCTTAGAAACACCATATATTTT. This translates into CASSGPRGLRNTIYF.

V is TRBV28 and J is TRBJ1-2; the match to TRBD1 covers 7 bases. The CDR3 spans 16 residues. In germline, CDR1 is MDHEN, CDR2 SYDVKM. The V segment lost 6 bases and the J segment 5 bases; nucleotides outside the gene matches: 15. The DNA of the CDR3 is TGTGCCAGCAGGATAGGGGGCAGCCTGCCCGATTATGGCTACACCTTC. Its translation: CASRIGGSLPDYGYTF.

V and J are TRBV2 and TRBJ2-7; possible D gene TRBD2, 6 bases. CDR3 size: 14 residues. Germline CDR1 reads SNHLY; CDR2 reads FYNNEI. Trimming removed 4 bases at V and 6 bases at J, with 16 bases between. The CDR3 nucleotides are TGTGCCAGCAGTGGAATAGCGGCGCTTCGCGAGCAGTACTTC. Translation: CASSGIAALREQYF. Using reference TRBV2 and TRBJ2-7 for the parts outside the CDR3, the full variable domain is EPEVTQTPSHQVTQMGQEVILRCVPISNHLYFYWYRQILGQKVEFLVSFYNNEISEKSEIFDDQFSVERPDGSNFTLKIRSTKLEDSAMYFCASSGIAALREQYFGPGTRLTVT.

The chain employs TRBV30 and TRBJ2-7, with D perhaps matching TRBD1 (6 bases). V was cut by 0 bases and J by 11 bases, with 29 bases left in between. Germline V gene lookup returns CDR1 GTSNPN and CDR2 SVGIG (reference sequence). This CDR3 spans 17 amino acids. CDR3 sequence (DNA): TGTGCCTGGAGTGTACTCACGCAGGAGCCTCGTCCAAGGGGGAAGTACTTC. Amino acids: CAWSVLTQEPRPRGKYF.